These 21 T cell receptor beta chains share one sample of origin, sequenced in a study of blood T cell repertoires in COVID-19. Sequencing used immunoSEQ multiplex PCR; TCRdb keeps in-frame clones, though not all of them. The table records roughly 410,000 clones, 80% to 90% of them present only once. Sequences were obtained from peripheral blood. The receptors here all came from a man in his forties with acute or convalescent COVID-19.

The gene calls are TRBV27 and TRBJ1-2; 9 bases map to TRBD1. Unmatched junction bases numbered 6, after V lost 1 base and J lost 3 bases. Germline loops: CDR1 MNHEY, CDR2 SMNVEV (reference sequence). The CDR3 covers 16 residues. The CDR3 coding sequence is TGTGCCAGCAGTTTATATTTCGGACAGGGGTACTATGGCTACACCTTC. Translated: CASSLYFGQGYYGYTF.

This clone appeared once. The gene calls are TRBV2 and TRBJ1-2; the match to TRBD1 covers 7 bases. The J segment lost 4 bases and the V segment lost 5 bases, leaving 10 bases of the junction unmatched. The CDR3 has 15 amino acids. Germline-derived CDR1 and CDR2 are SNHLY and FYNNEI. As DNA, the CDR3 is TGTGCCAGCAGTCCACGACAGGGTCTGACCTATGGCTACACCTTC. Its protein is CASSPRQGLTYGYTF.

The chain combines TRBV19 with TRBJ1-5, with 10 bases that match TRBD1. J was trimmed by 2 bases and V by 3 bases; bases with no gene match: 4. This CDR3 region has 16 residues. Germline CDR1 reads LNHDA; CDR2 reads SQIVND (reference sequence). The CDR3 reads CASSIGTGDRNQPQHF. The CDR3 bases are TGTGCCAGTAGTATCGGGACAGGGGACCGCAATCAGCCCCAGCATTTT.

This clone was found once. This chain links TRBV5-4 with TRBJ2-2, with TRBD2 matching over 8 bases. With V trimmed by 3 bases and J by 4 bases, 14 bases remained unmatched. Looked up from germline, CDR1 is SGHNT and CDR2 is YYREEE (reference sequence). The length of the CDR3 is 18 residues. The chain's CDR3 is CASSSAPVEREFTGELFF. CDR3 nucleotide sequence: TGTGCCAGCAGCTCTGCCCCCGTCGAGCGGGAGTTCACCGGGGAGCTGTTTTTT.

The J gene is TRBJ2-7, the V gene TRBV3-1 (or the pseudogene TRBV3-2); no firm D call. Germline V gene lookup returns CDR1 LGHDT and CDR2 YNNKEL (reference sequence). Trimming cost V 1 base and J 2 bases, with 3 bases left between them. CDR3 length: 12 residues. CDR3 bases: TGTGCCAGCAGCCAAGGGCCCTACGAGCAGTACTTC. Translated: CASSQGPYEQYF.

The chain recombines TRBV4-2 with TRBJ1-5, with no clear D. Germline loops: CDR1 LGHNA, CDR2 YNFKEQ. V was pared by 1 base and J by 2 bases, with 6 bases between. The CDR3 runs 14 residues. In DNA, the CDR3 is TGTGCCAGCAGCCAAGTAACGGGCAATCAGCCCCAGCATTTT. Translated, it gives CASSQVTGNQPQHF.

The gene calls are TRBV11-3 and TRBJ1-6; a weak D match, TRBD1 (6 bases). V was clipped by 5 bases and J by 5 bases, with 22 bases between them. CDR3 length: 18 residues. Germline assignment: CDR1 SGHNT and CDR2 YENEEA. This CDR3 reads CASSQGTGRGPDNSPLHF. The CDR3, as DNA: TGTGCCAGCAGCCAGGGGACGGGCAGGGGCCCCGATAATTCACCCCTCCACTTT.

The chain has TRBV28 and TRBJ1-5; D remains ambiguous. CDR3 length: 15 amino acids. Trimming stripped 1 base from V and 7 bases from J, with 14 bases between. The germline CDR1 and CDR2 sequences are MDHEN and SYDVKM. This CDR3 reads CASSLLKLRWQPQHF. The CDR3 DNA sequence: TGTGCCAGCAGTTTATTAAAATTGAGATGGCAGCCCCAGCATTTT.

The rearrangement links TRBV7-2 to TRBJ1-1; D remains unclear. Germline V gene sequence: CDR1 SGHTA, CDR2 FQGNSA. There are 14 residues in the CDR3. The V and J ends lost 1 base and 0 bases respectively, with 6 bases between them. The CDR3 spells CASSLVYLNTEAFF. CDR3 coding DNA: TGTGCCAGCAGCTTAGTTTATTTGAACACTGAAGCTTTCTTT.

Points on this clone: Other DNA sequences in the sample encode the same CDR3. The CDR3 DNA reads TGTGCCAGCAGCCAGGGACAGGGCTACGAGCAGTACTTC. Protein: CASSQGQGYEQYF. This rearrangement joins TRBV27 to TRBJ2-7, with 9 bases lining up with TRBD1. Germline V gene lookup returns CDR1 MNHEY and CDR2 SMNVEV (reference sequence). The trim removed 6 bases at V and 3 bases at J, leaving 3 bases unmatched. The length of the CDR3 is 13 residues.

The chain recombines TRBV6-6 with TRBJ2-6; D is undetermined. CDR1 and CDR2 (germline): MNHNY, SVGAGI (reference sequence). Trimming pared 6 bases from V and 0 bases from J, leaving 6 bases between. The CDR3 covers 14 residues. In DNA form, the CDR3 reads TGTGCCAGCAGGTCAGGCTCTGGGGCCAACGTCCTGACTTTC. It codes for CASRSGSGANVLTF.

The chain has TRBV7-9 and TRBJ2-5, with 8 bases lining up with TRBD2. Trimming at V came to 5 bases and at J to 1 base, leaving 15 bases not matched to a gene. The length of the CDR3 is 18 residues. CDR1 and CDR2 (germline): SEHNR, FQNEAQ (reference sequence). The chain's CDR3 is CASSPRGVAGYLQETQYF. CDR3 in DNA: TGTGCCAGCAGCCCCCGTGGGGTAGCGGGGTACCTCCAAGAGACCCAGTACTTC.

The chain has TRBV19 and TRBJ2-7; D is possibly TRBD2 (6 bases). With 1 base removed from V and 1 base from J, the gap between germline ends came to 8 bases. The CDR3 is 14 amino acids. CDR1 and CDR2 from the germline V gene are LNHDA and SQIVND (reference sequence). CDR3 sequence (DNA): TGTGCCAGTAGTATAGGGGGGGTGTCCTACGAGCAGTACTTC. Translated: CASSIGGVSYEQYF.

This sequence joins TRBV19 and TRBJ1-5; unclear D gene. Germline V CDR1 and CDR2: LNHDA, SQIVND (reference sequence). The CDR3 is 16 amino acids. V lost 7 bases, J lost 0 bases, and 16 bases lay in between. DNA of the CDR3: TGTGCCAGTACTTATTCTTGGCGGGATAGCAATCAGCCCCAGCATTTT. Protein: CASTYSWRDSNQPQHF.

V usage is TRBV4-1 and J usage is TRBJ2-7; D might be TRBD1 (6 bases). Trimming took 2 bases from V and 5 from J, leaving 10 bases between them. CDR3 length equals 13 residues. Germline CDR1 MGHRA, CDR2 YSYEKL. The CDR3 coding sequence is TGCGCCAGCAGCCAAAGGGGGTTCCACGAGCAGTACTTC. Protein: CASSQRGFHEQYF.

J is TRBJ1-2 and V is TRBV18; TRBD1 aligns across 9 bases. Germline V gene data show CDR1 as KGHSH and CDR2 as LQKENI. CDR3 length: 14 amino acids. V lost 3 bases to trimming and J lost 6 bases; unmatched junction nucleotides: 5. The CDR3 sequence is CASSPGTGYHGYTF. CDR3 nucleotides: TGTGCCAGCTCACCCGGGACAGGGTATCATGGCTACACCTTC.

The rearrangement joins TRBV28 to TRBJ1-1, with 7 bases aligning to TRBD1. The germline V gene encodes CDR1 MDHEN and CDR2 SYDVKM. V shed 5 bases and J 3 bases; nucleotides not matched to a gene: 9. The CDR3 length is 15 residues. The CDR3 region is CASSRKQGSHTEAFF. CDR3 nucleotides: TGTGCCAGCAGTCGAAAACAGGGGAGTCACACTGAAGCTTTCTTT.

The CDR3 DNA reads as TGCAGCGTTGCAGGGCCTGAAGCTTTCTTT. This translates into CSVAGPEAFF. The chain carries TRBV29-1 and TRBJ1-1; weak D call: TRBD1 (5 bases). This CDR3 region has 10 residues. The germline V gene has CDR1 SQVTM and CDR2 ANQGSEA. Trimming pared 4 bases from V and 6 bases from J, leaving 6 bases between.

The J gene is TRBJ1-3, the V gene TRBV2; D uncertain. Trimming stripped 7 bases from V and 0 bases from J, with 13 bases between. CDR3 length: 15 amino acids. Germline V gene lookup returns CDR1 SNHLY and CDR2 FYNNEI. The CDR3 region has the DNA TGTGCCAGCACGATCGCTGGCAGCTCTGGAAACACCATATATTTT. This sequence encodes CASTIAGSSGNTIYF.

This clone showed up just a few times. This chain joins TRBV5-5 and TRBJ2-3; 8 bases line up with TRBD1. Germline trimming cut 0 bases from V and 9 bases from J; bases unmatched to any gene: 18. Germline V gene lookup returns CDR1 SGHKS and CDR2 YYEKEE (reference sequence). The length of the CDR3 is 18 residues. The CDR3 region is CASSLGFRQGLTVGTQYF. The CDR3 DNA reads as TGTGCCAGCAGCTTGGGTTTTCGACAGGGGCTCACGGTAGGCACGCAGTATTTT.

The chain employs TRBV15 and TRBJ2-5; a weak D match, TRBD2 (5 bases). V dropped 2 bases and J dropped 5 bases, with 15 bases sitting between them. Germline V gene data show CDR1 as LNHNV and CDR2 as YYDKDF (reference sequence). This CDR3 has 15 amino acids. CDR3 coding DNA: TGTGCCACCAGCAGACTTACTAGTGTCGGGGAGACCCAGTACTTC. Translation gives CATSRLTSVGETQYF.